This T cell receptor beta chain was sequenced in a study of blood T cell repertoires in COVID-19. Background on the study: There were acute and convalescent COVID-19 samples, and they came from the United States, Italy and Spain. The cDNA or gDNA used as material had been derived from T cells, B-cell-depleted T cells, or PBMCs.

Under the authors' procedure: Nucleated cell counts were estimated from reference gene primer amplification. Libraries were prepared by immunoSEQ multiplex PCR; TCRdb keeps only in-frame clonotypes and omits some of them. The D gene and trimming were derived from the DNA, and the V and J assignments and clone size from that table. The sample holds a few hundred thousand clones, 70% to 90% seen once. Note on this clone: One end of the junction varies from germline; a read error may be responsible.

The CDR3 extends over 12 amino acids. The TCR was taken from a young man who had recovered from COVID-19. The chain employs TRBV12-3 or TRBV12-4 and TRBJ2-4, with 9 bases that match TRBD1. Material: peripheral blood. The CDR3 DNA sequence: TGTGCCAGCAGCTATACCGGGACAGGGTGTTTTTTC. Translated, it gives CASSYTGTGCFF.